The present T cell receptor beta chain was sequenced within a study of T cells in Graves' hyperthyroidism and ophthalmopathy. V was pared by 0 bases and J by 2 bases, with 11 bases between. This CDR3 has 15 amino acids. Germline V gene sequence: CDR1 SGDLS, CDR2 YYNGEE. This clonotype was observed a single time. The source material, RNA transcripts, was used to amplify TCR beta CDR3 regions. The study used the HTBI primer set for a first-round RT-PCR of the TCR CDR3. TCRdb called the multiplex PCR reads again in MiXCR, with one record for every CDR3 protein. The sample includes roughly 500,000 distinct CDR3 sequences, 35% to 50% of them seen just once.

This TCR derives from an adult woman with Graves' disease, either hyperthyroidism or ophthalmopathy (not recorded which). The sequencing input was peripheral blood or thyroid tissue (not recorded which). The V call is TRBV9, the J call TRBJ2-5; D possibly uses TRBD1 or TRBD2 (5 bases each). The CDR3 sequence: CASSVELGEQETQYF. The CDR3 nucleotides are TGTGCCAGCAGCGTAGAATTGGGGGAACAAGAGACCCAGTACTTC.